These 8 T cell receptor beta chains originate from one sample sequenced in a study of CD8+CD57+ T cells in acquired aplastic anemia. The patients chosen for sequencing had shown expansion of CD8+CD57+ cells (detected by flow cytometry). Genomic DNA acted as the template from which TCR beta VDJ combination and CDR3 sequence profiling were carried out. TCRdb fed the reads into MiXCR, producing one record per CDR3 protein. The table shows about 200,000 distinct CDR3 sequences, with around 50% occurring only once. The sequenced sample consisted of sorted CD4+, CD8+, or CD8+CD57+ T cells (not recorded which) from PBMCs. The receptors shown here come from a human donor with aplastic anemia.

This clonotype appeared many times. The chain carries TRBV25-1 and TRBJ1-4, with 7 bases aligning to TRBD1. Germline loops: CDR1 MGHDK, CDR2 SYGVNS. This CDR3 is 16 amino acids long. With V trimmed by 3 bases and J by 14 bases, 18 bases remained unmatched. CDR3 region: CASSDPADRASDLLFF. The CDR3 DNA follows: TGTGCCAGCAGTGATCCCGCTGACAGGGCGAGTGATTTGCTGTTTTTT.

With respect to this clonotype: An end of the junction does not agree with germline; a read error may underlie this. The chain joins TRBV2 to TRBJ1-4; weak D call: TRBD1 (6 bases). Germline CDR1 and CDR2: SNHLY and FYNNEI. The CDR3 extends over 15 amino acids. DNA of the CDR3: TGTGCCAGCAGAGGTCTGGGGGGGCGTTACGAAAAACCGTTTTTT. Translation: CASRGLGGRYEKPFF.

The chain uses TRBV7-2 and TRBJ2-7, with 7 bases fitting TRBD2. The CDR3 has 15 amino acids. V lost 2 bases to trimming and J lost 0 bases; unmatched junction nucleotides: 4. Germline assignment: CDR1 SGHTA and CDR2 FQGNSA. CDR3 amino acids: CASSLREAPSYEQYF. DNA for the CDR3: TGTGCCAGCAGCTTACGGGAGGCTCCCTCCTACGAGCAGTACTTC. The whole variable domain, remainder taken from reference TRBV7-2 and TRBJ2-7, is GAGVSQSPSNKVTEKGKDVELRCDPISGHTALYWYRQSLGQGLEFLIYFQGNSAPDKSGLPSDRFSAERTGGSVSTLTIQRTQQEDSAVYLCASSLREAPSYEQYFGPGTRLTVT.

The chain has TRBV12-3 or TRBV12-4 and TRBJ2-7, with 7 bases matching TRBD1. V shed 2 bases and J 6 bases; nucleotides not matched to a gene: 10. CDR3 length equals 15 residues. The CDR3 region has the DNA TGTGCCAGCAGTTTAATACCCCAAGGGGGCCTCGAGCAGTACTTC. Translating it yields CASSLIPQGGLEQYF.

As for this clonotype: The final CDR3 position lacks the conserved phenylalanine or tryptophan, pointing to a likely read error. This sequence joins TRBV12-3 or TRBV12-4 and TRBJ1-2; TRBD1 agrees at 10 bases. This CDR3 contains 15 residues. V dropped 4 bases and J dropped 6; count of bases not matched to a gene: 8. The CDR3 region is CASSWDRGTSDGYTS. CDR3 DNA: TGTGCCAGCAGTTGGGACAGGGGAACGAGCGATGGCTACACCTCC.

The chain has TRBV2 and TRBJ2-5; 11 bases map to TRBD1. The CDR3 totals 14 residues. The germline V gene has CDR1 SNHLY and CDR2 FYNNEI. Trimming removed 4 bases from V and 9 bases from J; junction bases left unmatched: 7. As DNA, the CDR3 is TGTGCCAGCAGTGGGACAGGGGGCAATCAGCCCCAGTACTTC. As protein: CASSGTGGNQPQYF.

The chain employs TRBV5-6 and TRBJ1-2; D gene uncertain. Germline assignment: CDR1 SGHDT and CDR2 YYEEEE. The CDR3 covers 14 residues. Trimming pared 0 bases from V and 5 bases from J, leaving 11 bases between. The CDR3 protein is CASSLVRGRYGYTF. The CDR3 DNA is TGTGCCAGCAGCTTGGTGCGTGGACGGTATGGCTACACCTTC.

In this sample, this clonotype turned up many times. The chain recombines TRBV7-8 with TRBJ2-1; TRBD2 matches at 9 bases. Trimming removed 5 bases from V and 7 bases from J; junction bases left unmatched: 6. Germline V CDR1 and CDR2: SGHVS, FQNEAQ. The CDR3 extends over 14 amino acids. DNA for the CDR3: TGTGCCAGCAGCCCCCTAGCGGGGCGGAATGAGCAGTTCTTC. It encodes CASSPLAGRNEQFF.